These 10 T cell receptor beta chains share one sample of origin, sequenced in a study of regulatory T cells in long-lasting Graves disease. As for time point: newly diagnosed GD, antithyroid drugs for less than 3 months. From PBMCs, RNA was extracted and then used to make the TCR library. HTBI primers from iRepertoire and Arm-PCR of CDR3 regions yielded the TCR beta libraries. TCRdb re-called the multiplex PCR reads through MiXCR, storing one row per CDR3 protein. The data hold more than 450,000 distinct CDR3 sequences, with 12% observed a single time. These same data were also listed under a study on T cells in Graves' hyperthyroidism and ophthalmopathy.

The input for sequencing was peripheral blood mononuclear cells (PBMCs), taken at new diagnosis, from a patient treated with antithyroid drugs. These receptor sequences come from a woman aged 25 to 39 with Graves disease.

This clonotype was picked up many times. The CDR3 region is CAISESGYEQYF. CDR3 coding DNA: TGTGCCATCAGTGAGAGTGGCTACGAGCAGTACTTC. The V call is TRBV10-3, the J call TRBJ2-7; no firm D call. CDR3 size: 12 residues. Per germline, CDR1 ENHRY and CDR2 SYGVKD. Trimming removed 2 bases from V and 3 bases from J, with 5 bases in between.

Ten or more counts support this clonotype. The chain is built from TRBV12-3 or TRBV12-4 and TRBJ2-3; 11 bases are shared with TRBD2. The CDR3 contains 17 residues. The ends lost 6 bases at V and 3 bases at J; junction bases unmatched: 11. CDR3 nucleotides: TGTGCCAGCAGCTCCTATCAGGCTAGCGGGAGGACAGATACGCAGTATTTT. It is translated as CASSSYQASGRTDTQYF.

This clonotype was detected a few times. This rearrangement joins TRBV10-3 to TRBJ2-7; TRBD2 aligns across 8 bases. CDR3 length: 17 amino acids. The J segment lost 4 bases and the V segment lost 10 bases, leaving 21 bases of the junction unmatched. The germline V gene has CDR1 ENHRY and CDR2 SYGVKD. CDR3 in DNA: TGTGCCAGCGATCCCCTGGTGGGCGGGGGGCGGGTGTACGAGCAGTACTTC. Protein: CASDPLVGGGRVYEQYF.

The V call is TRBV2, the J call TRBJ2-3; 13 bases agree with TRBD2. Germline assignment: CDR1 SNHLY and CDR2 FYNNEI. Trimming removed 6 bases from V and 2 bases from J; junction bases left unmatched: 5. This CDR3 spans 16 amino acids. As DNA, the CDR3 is TGTGCCAGCAGGCCGGGACTAGCGGGGTTCACAGATACGCAGTATTTT. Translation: CASRPGLAGFTDTQYF. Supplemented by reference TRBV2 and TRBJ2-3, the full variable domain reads EPEVTQTPSHQVTQMGQEVILRCVPISNHLYFYWYRQILGQKVEFLVSFYNNEISEKSEIFDDQFSVERPDGSNFTLKIRSTKLEDSAMYFCASRPGLAGFTDTQYFGPGTRLTVL.

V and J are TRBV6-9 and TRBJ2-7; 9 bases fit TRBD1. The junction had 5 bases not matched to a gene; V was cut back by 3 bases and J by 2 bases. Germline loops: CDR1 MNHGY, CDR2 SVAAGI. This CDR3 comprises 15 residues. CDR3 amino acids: CASSYVGQGTYEQYF. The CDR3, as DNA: TGTGCCAGCAGTTACGTCGGACAGGGGACCTACGAGCAGTACTTC.

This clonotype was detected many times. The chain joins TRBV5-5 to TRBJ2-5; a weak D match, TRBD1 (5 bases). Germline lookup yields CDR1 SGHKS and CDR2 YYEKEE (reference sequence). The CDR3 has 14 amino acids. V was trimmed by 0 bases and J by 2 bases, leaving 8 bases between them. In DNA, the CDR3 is TGTGCCAGCAGCTTGGTGACAGTTCAAGAGACCCAGTACTTC. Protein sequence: CASSLVTVQETQYF.

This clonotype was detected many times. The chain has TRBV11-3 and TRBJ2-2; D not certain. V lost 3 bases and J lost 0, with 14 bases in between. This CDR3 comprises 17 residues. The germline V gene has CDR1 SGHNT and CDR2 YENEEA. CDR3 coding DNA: TGTGCCAGCAGCTTCAACTACGGCGGACCGAACACCGGGGAGCTGTTTTTT. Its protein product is CASSFNYGGPNTGELFF.

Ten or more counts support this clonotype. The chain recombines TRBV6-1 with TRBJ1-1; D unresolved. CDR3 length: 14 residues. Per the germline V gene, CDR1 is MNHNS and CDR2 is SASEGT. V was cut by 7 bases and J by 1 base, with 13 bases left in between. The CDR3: CASIPFRGNTEAFF. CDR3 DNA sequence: TGTGCCAGCATCCCATTCCGGGGGAACACTGAAGCTTTCTTT.

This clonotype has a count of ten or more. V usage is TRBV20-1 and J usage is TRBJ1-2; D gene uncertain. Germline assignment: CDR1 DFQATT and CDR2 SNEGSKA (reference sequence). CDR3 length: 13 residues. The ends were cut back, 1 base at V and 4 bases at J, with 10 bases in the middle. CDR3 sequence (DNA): TGCAGTGCTAGAGGGCAGATCGGCTATGGCTACACCTTC. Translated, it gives CSARGQIGYGYTF.

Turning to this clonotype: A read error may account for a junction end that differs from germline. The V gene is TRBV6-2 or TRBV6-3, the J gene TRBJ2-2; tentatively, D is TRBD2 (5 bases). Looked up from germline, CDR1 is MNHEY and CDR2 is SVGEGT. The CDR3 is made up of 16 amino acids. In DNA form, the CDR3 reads TGTGCCAGCAAACTTTATGTGGGAACGAACACCGGGGAGCTGTCTTTT. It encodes CASKLYVGTNTGELSF.